The following is a T cell receptor (beta chain) sequence with its context. The data stem from a study of identical twins. Unique molecular identifiers were present on the cDNA, which also gained a universal primer site by template switching. TCRdb ran MiXCR on the 5' RACE reads and lists one entry per CDR3 protein. Of a few hundred thousand distinct CDR3 sequences detected, about 10% appear once; the ten largest clones hold 9% to 10%. The sequence came from a man aged 45-60 years in good health. Input material: memory T cells sorted from blood.

The CDR3 DNA reads as TGTGCCTGGAGTAGCGGGAGAACCCAGTACTTC. Translated, it gives CAWSSGRTQYF. The chain links TRBV30 to TRBJ2-5; 8 bases line up with TRBD2. The V segment lost 2 bases and the J segment 8 bases; nucleotides outside the gene matches: 1. Germline assignment: CDR1 GTSNPN and CDR2 SVGIG (reference sequence). The CDR3 consists of 11 residues.